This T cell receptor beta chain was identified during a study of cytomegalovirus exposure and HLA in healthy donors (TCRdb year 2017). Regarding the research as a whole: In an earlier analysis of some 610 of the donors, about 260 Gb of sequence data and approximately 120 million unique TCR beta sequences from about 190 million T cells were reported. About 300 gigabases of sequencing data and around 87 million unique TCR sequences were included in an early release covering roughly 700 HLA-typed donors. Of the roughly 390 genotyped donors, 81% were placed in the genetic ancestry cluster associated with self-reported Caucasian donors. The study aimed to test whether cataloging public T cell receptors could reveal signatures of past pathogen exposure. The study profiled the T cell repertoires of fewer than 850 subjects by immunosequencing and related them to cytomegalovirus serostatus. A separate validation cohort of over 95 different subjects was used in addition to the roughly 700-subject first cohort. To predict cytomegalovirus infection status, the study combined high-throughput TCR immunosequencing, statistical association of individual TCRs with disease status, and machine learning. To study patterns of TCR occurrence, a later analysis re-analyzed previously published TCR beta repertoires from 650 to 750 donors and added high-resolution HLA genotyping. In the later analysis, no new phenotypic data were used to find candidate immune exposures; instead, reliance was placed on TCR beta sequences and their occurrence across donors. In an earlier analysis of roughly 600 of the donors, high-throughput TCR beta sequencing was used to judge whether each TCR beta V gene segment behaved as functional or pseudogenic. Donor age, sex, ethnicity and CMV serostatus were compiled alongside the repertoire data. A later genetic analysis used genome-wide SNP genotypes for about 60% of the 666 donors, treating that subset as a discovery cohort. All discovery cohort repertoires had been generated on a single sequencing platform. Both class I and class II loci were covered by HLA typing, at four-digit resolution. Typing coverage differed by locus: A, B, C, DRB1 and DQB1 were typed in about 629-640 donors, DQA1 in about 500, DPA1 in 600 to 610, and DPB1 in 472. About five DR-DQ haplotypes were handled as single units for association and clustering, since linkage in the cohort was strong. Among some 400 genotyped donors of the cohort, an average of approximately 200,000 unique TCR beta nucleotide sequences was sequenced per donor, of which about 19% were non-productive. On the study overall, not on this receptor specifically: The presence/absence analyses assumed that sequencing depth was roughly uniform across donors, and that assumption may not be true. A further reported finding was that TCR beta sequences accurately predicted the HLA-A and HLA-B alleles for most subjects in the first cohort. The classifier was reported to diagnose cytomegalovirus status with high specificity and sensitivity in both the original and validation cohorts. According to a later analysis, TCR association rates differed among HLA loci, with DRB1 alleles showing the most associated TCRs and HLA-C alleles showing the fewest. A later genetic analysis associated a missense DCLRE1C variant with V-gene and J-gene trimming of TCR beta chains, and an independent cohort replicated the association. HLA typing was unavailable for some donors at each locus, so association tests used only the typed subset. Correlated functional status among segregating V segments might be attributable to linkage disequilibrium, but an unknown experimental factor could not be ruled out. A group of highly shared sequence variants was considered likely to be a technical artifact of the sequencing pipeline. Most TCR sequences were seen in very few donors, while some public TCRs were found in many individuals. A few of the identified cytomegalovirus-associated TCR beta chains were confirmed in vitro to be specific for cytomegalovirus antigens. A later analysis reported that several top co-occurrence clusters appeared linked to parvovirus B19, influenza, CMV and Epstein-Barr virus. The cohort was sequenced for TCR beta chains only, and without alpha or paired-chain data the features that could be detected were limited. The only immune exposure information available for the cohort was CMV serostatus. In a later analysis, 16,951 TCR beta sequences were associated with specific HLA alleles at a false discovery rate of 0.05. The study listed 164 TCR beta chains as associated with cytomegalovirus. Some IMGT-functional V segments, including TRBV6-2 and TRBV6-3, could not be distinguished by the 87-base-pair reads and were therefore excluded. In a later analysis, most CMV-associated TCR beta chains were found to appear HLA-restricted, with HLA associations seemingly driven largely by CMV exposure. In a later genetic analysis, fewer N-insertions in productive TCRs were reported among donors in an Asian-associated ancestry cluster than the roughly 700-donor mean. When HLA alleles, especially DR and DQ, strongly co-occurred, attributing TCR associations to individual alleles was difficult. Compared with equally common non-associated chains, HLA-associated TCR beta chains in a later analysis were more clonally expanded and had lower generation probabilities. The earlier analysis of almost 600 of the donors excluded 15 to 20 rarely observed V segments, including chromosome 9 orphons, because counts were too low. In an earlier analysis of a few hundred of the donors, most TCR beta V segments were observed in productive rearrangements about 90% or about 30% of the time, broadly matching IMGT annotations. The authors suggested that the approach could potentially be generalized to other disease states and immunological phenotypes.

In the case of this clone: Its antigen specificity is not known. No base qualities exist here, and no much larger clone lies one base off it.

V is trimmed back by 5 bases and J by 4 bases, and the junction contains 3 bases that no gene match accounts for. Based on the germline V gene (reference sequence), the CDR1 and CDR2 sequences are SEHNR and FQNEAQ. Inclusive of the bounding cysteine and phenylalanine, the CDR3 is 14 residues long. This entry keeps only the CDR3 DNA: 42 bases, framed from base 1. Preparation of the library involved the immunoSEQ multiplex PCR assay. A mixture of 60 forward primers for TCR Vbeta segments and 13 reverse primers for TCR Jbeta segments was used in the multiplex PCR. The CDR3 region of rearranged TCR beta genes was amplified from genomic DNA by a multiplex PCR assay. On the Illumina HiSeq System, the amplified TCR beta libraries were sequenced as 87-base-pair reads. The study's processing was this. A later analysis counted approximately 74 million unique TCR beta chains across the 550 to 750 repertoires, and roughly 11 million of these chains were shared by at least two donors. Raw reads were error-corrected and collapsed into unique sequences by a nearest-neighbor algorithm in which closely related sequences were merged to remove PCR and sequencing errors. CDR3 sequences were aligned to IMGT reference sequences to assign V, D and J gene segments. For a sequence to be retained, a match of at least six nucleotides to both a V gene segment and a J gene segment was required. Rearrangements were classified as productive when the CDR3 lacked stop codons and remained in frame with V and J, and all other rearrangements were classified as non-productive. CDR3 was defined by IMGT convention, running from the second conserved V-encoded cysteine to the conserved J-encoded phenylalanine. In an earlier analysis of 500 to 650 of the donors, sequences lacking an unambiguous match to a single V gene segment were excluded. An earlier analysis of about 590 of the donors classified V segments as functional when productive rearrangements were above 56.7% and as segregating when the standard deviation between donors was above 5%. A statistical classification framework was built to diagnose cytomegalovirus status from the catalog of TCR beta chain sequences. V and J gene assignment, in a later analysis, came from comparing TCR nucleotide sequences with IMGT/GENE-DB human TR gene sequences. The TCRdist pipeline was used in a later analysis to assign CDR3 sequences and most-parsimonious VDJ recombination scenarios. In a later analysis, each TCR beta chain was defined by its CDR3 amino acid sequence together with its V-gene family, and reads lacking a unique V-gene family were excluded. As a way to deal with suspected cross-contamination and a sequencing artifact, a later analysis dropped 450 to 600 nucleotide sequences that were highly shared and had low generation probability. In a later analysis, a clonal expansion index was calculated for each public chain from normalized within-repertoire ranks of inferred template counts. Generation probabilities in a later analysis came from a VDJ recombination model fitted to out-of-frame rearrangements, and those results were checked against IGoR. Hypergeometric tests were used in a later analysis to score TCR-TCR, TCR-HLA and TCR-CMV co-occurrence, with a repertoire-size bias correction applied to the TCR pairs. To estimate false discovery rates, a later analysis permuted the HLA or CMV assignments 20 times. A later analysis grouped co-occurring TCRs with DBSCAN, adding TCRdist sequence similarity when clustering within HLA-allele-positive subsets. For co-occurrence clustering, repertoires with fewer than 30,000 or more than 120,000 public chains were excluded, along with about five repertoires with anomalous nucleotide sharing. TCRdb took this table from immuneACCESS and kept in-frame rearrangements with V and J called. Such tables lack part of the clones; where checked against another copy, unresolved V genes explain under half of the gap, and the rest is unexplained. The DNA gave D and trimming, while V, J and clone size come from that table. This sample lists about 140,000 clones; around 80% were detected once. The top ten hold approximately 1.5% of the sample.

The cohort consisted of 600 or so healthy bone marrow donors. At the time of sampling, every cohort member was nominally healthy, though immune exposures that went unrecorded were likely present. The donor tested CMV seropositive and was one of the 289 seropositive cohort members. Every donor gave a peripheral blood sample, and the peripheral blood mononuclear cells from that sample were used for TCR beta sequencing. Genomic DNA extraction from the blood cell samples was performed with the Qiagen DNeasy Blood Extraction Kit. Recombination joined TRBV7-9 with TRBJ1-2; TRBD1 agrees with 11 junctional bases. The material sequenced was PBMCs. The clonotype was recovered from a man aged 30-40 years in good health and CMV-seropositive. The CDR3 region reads CASSLGTGGYGYTF. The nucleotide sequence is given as TGTGCCAGCAGCCTCGGGACAGGGGGCTATGGCTACACCTTC. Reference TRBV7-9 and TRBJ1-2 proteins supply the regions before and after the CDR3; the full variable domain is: DTGVSQNPRHKITKRGQNVTFRCDPISEHNRLYWYRQTLGQGPEFLTYFQNEAQLEKSRLLSDRFSAERPKGSFSTLEIQRTEQGDSAMYLCASSLGTGGYGYTFGSGTRLTVV.